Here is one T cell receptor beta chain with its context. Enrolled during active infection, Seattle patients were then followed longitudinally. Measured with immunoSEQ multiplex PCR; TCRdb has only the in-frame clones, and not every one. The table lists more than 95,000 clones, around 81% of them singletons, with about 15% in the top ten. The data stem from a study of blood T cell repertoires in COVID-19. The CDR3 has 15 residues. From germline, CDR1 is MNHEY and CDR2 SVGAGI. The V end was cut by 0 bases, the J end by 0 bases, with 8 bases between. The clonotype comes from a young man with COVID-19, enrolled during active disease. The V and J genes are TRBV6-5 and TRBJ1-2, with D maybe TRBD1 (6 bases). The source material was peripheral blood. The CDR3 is CASSYSGTTNYGYTF. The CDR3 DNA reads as TGTGCCAGCAGTTACTCCGGGACAACTAACTATGGCTACACCTTC.